This TCR beta chain stems from a study of shared clonotypes between healthy human individuals. Looked up from germline, CDR1 is SGHRS and CDR2 is YFSETQ. Trimming shortened V by 0 bases and J by 0 bases, and 9 bases separated the two germline ends. The CDR3 has 16 residues. Here immunoSEQ multiplex PCR was the method, and the copy in TCRdb shows in-frame clones only, minus some. The table shows some 2.1 million clones, with 95% occurring only once. Both subsets, CD45RA+ naive and CD45RA-negative memory, were split from the CD4+ cells. The V and J genes are TRBV5-1 and TRBJ2-2, with D perhaps TRBD1 (6 bases). The specimen was naive CD4+ T cells sorted from blood. Subset: CD45RA+ positively selected. The clonotype comes from a young man in good health. The CDR3 loop reads CASSLEAGANTGELFF. Here the CDR3 DNA reads TGCGCCAGCAGCTTGGAAGCAGGGGCGAACACCGGGGAGCTGTTTTTT.